This entry describes one TCR beta chain. The antigen remains unidentified. The data originate from a study of shared clonotypes between healthy human individuals. The study's findings and limits: In the sorted subsets, rarefaction showed sequencing was incomplete despite large depth. In general, naive subsets displayed greater estimated richness than memory subsets did.

Germline assignment: CDR1 MNHNS and CDR2 SASEGT. V was pared by 6 bases and J by 0 bases, with 11 bases between. The CDR3 loop spans 15 amino acids. It was at deep level that the assay was run. In the sorted-subset replicate PCRs, 200 ng DNA, 25,000 to 35,000 T cell genomes, was used. Data came from immunoSEQ multiplex PCR; TCRdb stores just in-frame clones and leaves some out. The sample has approximately 100,000 clones; over 65% are singletons. This receptor was obtained from a woman aged 30 to 39 in good health. V and J are TRBV6-1 and TRBJ2-2, with D possibly being TRBD1 (6 bases). The sequenced sample was memory CD8+ T cells sorted from blood. The subset is: CD45RO+ cells pooled with CCR7-negative TemRA cells. DNA of the CDR3: TGTGCCAGCAGCCGACAGGCCACGAACACCGGGGAGCTGTTTTTT. Translated, it gives CASSRQATNTGELFF.